The rows below give T cell receptor beta chains drawn from one sample of a study of blood T cells in healthy people across ages. TCRdb re-analysed the 5' RACE reads in MiXCR, keeping a single row per CDR3 protein. This sample has about 900,000 distinct CDR3 sequences, with under 50% found just once. The sequencing sample was made of blood. All receptors come from a man aged 30 to 45 in good health. The CDR3 runs from the conserved cysteine through the conserved F or W. A D gene is named only where the DNA matches it firmly. Rows may omit the clone size; those that give it use once, few, many or a size class.

clone_size: .
v_call: TRBV4-1
d_call: .
j_call: TRBJ2-3
cdr3_nt: TGCGCCAGCACCGGGGCCCCTGGCACAGATACGCAGTATTTT
cdr3_aa: CASTGAPGTDTQYF

clone_size: .
v_call: TRBV4-1
d_call: .
j_call: TRBJ2-4
cdr3_nt: TGCGCCAGCAGCCAGGATTGGGCGGACAAAAACATTCAGTACTTC
cdr3_aa: CASSQDWADKNIQYF

clone_size: .
v_call: TRBV7-6
d_call: TRBD1
j_call: TRBJ1-1
cdr3_nt: TGTGCCAGCAGCTTACCGGGGCCCGGGACAGCGATGAACACTGAAGCTTTCTTT
cdr3_aa: CASSLPGPGTAMNTEAFF

clone_size: .
v_call: TRBV9
d_call: TRBD1
j_call: TRBJ2-3
cdr3_nt: TGTGCCAGCAGTGTGCAGGGGGTCGCAGATACGCAGTATTTT
cdr3_aa: CASSVQGVADTQYF

clone_size: .
v_call: TRBV5-1
d_call: TRBD1
j_call: TRBJ2-7
cdr3_nt: TGCGCCAGCAGGCCCGGGACAGACTACGAGCAGTACTTC
cdr3_aa: CASRPGTDYEQYF

clone_size: .
v_call: TRBV6-5
d_call: TRBD1
j_call: TRBJ1-1
cdr3_nt: TGTGCCAGCAGTCCTCCGGGGACAGGGGGGCATGAAGCTTTCTTT
cdr3_aa: CASSPPGTGGHEAFF

clone_size: many
v_call: TRBV20-1
d_call: .
j_call: TRBJ2-1
cdr3_nt: TGCAGTGCTGGGAGCGGTAGCTCCTACAATGAGCAGTTCTTC
cdr3_aa: CSAGSGSSYNEQFF

clone_size: .
v_call: TRBV11-2
d_call: TRBD2
j_call: TRBJ2-1
cdr3_nt: TGTGCCAGCAGGTCGACTAGCGGGGGGAACTACAATGAGCAGTTCTTC
cdr3_aa: CASRSTSGGNYNEQFF

clone_size: many
v_call: TRBV7-9
d_call: TRBD1
j_call: TRBJ1-2
cdr3_nt: TGTGCCAGCACCCCGGACAGGGTCGGCTATGGCTACACCTTC
cdr3_aa: CASTPDRVGYGYTF

clone_size: few
v_call: TRBV29-1
d_call: .
j_call: TRBJ2-5
cdr3_nt: TGCAGCGTGGACCCAGGTTCCCGGTACCAAGAGACCCAGTACTTC
cdr3_aa: CSVDPGSRYQETQYF

clone_size: .
v_call: TRBV3-1
d_call: .
j_call: TRBJ2-6
cdr3_nt: TGTGCCAGCAGCCAAGTTGTGTCTGGGGCCAACGTCCTGACTTTC
cdr3_aa: CASSQVVSGANVLTF

clone_size: .
v_call: TRBV3-1
d_call: .
j_call: TRBJ2-1
cdr3_nt: TGTGCCAGCAACCAAGATCGCGTCGGGGGCAATGAGCAGTTCTTC
cdr3_aa: CASNQDRVGGNEQFF

clone_size: .
v_call: TRBV20-1
d_call: TRBD2
j_call: TRBJ2-3
cdr3_nt: TGCAGTGCTAGAGATCCCCGGGGGGTGGGAGATACGCAGTATTTT
cdr3_aa: CSARDPRGVGDTQYF

clone_size: .
v_call: TRBV20-1
d_call: .
j_call: TRBJ1-4
cdr3_nt: TGCAGTGCTAGAGGGGTCCTTAATGAAAAACTGTTTTTT
cdr3_aa: CSARGVLNEKLFF

clone_size: .
v_call: TRBV7-9
d_call: .
j_call: TRBJ2-3
cdr3_nt: TGTGCCAGCAGCCGTCGGGCGCAGTATTTT
cdr3_aa: CASSRRAQYF

clone_size: .
v_call: TRBV5-1
d_call: .
j_call: TRBJ2-1
cdr3_nt: TGCGCCAGCAGCTTGGATGCCAACTCCTACAATGAGCAGTTCTTC
cdr3_aa: CASSLDANSYNEQFF

clone_size: few
v_call: TRBV20-1
d_call: .
j_call: TRBJ1-4
cdr3_nt: TGCAGTGCTAGACACGGGGCAGAGATGAATGAAAAACTGTTTTTT
cdr3_aa: CSARHGAEMNEKLFF

clone_size: once
v_call: TRBV7-2
d_call: .
j_call: TRBJ2-3
cdr3_nt: TGTGCCAGCAGCCACGTTTCGGATACGCAGTATTTT
cdr3_aa: CASSHVSDTQYF

clone_size: .
v_call: TRBV30
d_call: .
j_call: TRBJ2-7
cdr3_nt: TGTGCCTGGAGAGGCGGGGCCCATTACGAGCAGTACTTC
cdr3_aa: CAWRGGAHYEQYF

clone_size: few
v_call: TRBV4-1
d_call: .
j_call: TRBJ2-7
cdr3_nt: TGCGCCAGCAGCCTCCCAGGGTTAGACGAGCAGTACTTC
cdr3_aa: CASSLPGLDEQYF

clone_size: .
v_call: TRBV28
d_call: .
j_call: TRBJ2-4
cdr3_nt: TGTGCCAGCAGTTTGAGGGGGGGGAACATTCAGTACTTC
cdr3_aa: CASSLRGGNIQYF

clone_size: .
v_call: TRBV27
d_call: TRBD1
j_call: TRBJ2-7
cdr3_nt: TGTGCCAGCAGTTTATTCCTCGGGACAGGGTATGCCGACGAGCAGTACTTC
cdr3_aa: CASSLFLGTGYADEQYF

clone_size: few
v_call: TRBV12-3/TRBV12-4
d_call: .
j_call: TRBJ1-2
cdr3_nt: TGTGCCAGCAGTTTTCTGACGGATAACTATGGCTACACCTTC
cdr3_aa: CASSFLTDNYGYTF

clone_size: .
v_call: TRBV20-1
d_call: .
j_call: TRBJ1-6
cdr3_nt: TGCAGTGCTAGAGGTTACAGGACTTCTAATTCACCCCTCCACTTT
cdr3_aa: CSARGYRTSNSPLHF

clone_size: .
v_call: TRBV6-6
d_call: TRBD2
j_call: TRBJ2-1
cdr3_nt: TGTGCCAGCAGTTACGGCCTAGCGGGGGGGTGGCGGAATGAGCAGTTCTTC
cdr3_aa: CASSYGLAGGWRNEQFF

clone_size: .
v_call: TRBV6-2/TRBV6-3
d_call: TRBD1
j_call: TRBJ2-7
cdr3_nt: TGTGCCAGCAGTTACGGGACAGGGATTTCCGAGCAGTACTTC
cdr3_aa: CASSYGTGISEQYF

clone_size: many
v_call: TRBV7-2
d_call: TRBD1
j_call: TRBJ2-7
cdr3_nt: TGTGCCAGCAGCAGCAACTCCGGGACAGGGGTCTACGAGCAGTACTTC
cdr3_aa: CASSSNSGTGVYEQYF

clone_size: few
v_call: TRBV18
d_call: .
j_call: TRBJ2-7
cdr3_nt: TGTGCCAGCTCACCAGGGAGCGAGCAGTACTTC
cdr3_aa: CASSPGSEQYF

clone_size: once
v_call: TRBV28
d_call: .
j_call: TRBJ2-1
cdr3_nt: TGTGCCAGCGGTTCTGAAAGACTCGGGGACAATGAGCAGTTCTTC
cdr3_aa: CASGSERLGDNEQFF

clone_size: few
v_call: TRBV27
d_call: TRBD1
j_call: TRBJ2-5
cdr3_nt: TGTGCCAGCAGTTTGGGACAGGGGAGAACGGAGACCCAGTACTTC
cdr3_aa: CASSLGQGRTETQYF

clone_size: .
v_call: TRBV5-1
d_call: TRBD2
j_call: TRBJ2-3
cdr3_nt: TGCGCCAGCCGCCATAGCGGGGGTATCACAGATACGCAGTATTTT
cdr3_aa: CASRHSGGITDTQYF

clone_size: .
v_call: TRBV18
d_call: .
j_call: TRBJ2-2
cdr3_nt: TGTGCCAGCTCACCGGATTCCGACGGGGAGCTGTTTTTT
cdr3_aa: CASSPDSDGELFF

clone_size: .
v_call: TRBV20-1
d_call: TRBD1
j_call: TRBJ1-5
cdr3_nt: TGCAGTGTTAGTAACGTTGGACAGGGAGATCAGCCCCAGCATTTT
cdr3_aa: CSVSNVGQGDQPQHF

clone_size: .
v_call: TRBV28
d_call: .
j_call: TRBJ2-5
cdr3_nt: TGTGCCAGCAGTTTACCCGATGGACAACTCCAAGAGACCCAGTACTTC
cdr3_aa: CASSLPDGQLQETQYF

clone_size: .
v_call: TRBV5-1
d_call: .
j_call: TRBJ2-7
cdr3_nt: TGCGCCAGCAGCCCCCGACTCATTCAAGGGGACGAGCAGTACTTC
cdr3_aa: CASSPRLIQGDEQYF

clone_size: few
v_call: TRBV6-1
d_call: .
j_call: TRBJ1-5
cdr3_nt: TGTGCCAGCAGTGTAGCCGGACGGAATCAGCCCCAGCATTTT
cdr3_aa: CASSVAGRNQPQHF

clone_size: .
v_call: TRBV20-1
d_call: TRBD2
j_call: TRBJ2-3
cdr3_nt: TGCAGTGCTAGAAGACAACGGGGGGGCACAGATACGCAGTATTTT
cdr3_aa: CSARRQRGGTDTQYF

clone_size: .
v_call: TRBV4-1
d_call: .
j_call: TRBJ2-6
cdr3_nt: TGCGCCAGCAACCAAGATAGTGGTGGGGCCAACGTCCTGACTTTC
cdr3_aa: CASNQDSGGANVLTF

clone_size: few
v_call: TRBV6-2/TRBV6-3
d_call: .
j_call: TRBJ2-1
cdr3_nt: TGTGCCAGCAGTTACGAGGTCAATGAGCAGTTCTTC
cdr3_aa: CASSYEVNEQFF

clone_size: .
v_call: TRBV20-1
d_call: .
j_call: TRBJ2-3
cdr3_nt: TGCAGTGCTAGAGATAGGGGCCATTTCACAGATACGCAGTATTTT
cdr3_aa: CSARDRGHFTDTQYF

clone_size: .
v_call: TRBV10-3
d_call: TRBD1
j_call: TRBJ1-5
cdr3_nt: TGTGCCATCAGTGAGACAGGGGGCACCGGTCAGCCCCAGCATTTT
cdr3_aa: CAISETGGTGQPQHF

clone_size: few
v_call: TRBV6-5
d_call: .
j_call: TRBJ1-1
cdr3_nt: TGTGCCAGCAGTTTCCGGGACGGGAACACTGAAGCTTTCTTT
cdr3_aa: CASSFRDGNTEAFF

clone_size: once
v_call: TRBV12-3/TRBV12-4
d_call: .
j_call: TRBJ1-2
cdr3_nt: TGTGCCAGCAGTCCTTTTGAGGGCGCTCATGGCTACACCTTC
cdr3_aa: CASSPFEGAHGYTF

clone_size: .
v_call: TRBV6-5
d_call: .
j_call: TRBJ2-5
cdr3_nt: TGTGCCAGCAGTTACTCGAATGGGGAAGAGACCCAGTACTTC
cdr3_aa: CASSYSNGEETQYF

clone_size: .
v_call: TRBV20-1
d_call: .
j_call: TRBJ2-5
cdr3_nt: TGCAGTGCGGGGGGGCGGGGCCAAGAGACCCAGTACTTC
cdr3_aa: CSAGGRGQETQYF

clone_size: .
v_call: TRBV20-1
d_call: TRBD2
j_call: TRBJ2-1
cdr3_nt: TGCAGTGCTAGCCTAGCGGGGGGGCGGGATGAGCAGTTCTTC
cdr3_aa: CSASLAGGRDEQFF

clone_size: .
v_call: TRBV12-3/TRBV12-4
d_call: TRBD2
j_call: TRBJ2-3
cdr3_nt: TGTGCCAGCACCAAAAGGGCGGGAGGGGCCGATACGCAGTATTTT
cdr3_aa: CASTKRAGGADTQYF

clone_size: .
v_call: TRBV6-5
d_call: .
j_call: TRBJ1-2
cdr3_nt: TGTGCCAGCAGTTTCGACGGAAGCTATGGCTACACCTTC
cdr3_aa: CASSFDGSYGYTF

clone_size: .
v_call: TRBV5-1
d_call: .
j_call: TRBJ1-4
cdr3_nt: TGCGCCAGCAGCCCTGGACAGTTTCGAGTGGGTAATGAAAAACTGTTTTTT
cdr3_aa: CASSPGQFRVGNEKLFF

clone_size: few
v_call: TRBV4-1
d_call: .
j_call: TRBJ2-3
cdr3_nt: TGCGCCAGCAGCCAAGATCCCACAGGGGAGGGTTCAGATACGCAGTATTTT
cdr3_aa: CASSQDPTGEGSDTQYF

clone_size: .
v_call: TRBV4-1
d_call: TRBD1
j_call: TRBJ2-7
cdr3_nt: TGCGCCAGCAGCCAAGAGGGACAGACCTACGTGGAGCAGTACTTC
cdr3_aa: CASSQEGQTYVEQYF

clone_size: .
v_call: TRBV20-1
d_call: .
j_call: TRBJ1-5
cdr3_nt: TGCAGTGCTAGGGACCCGTTGGGGGGAAGAAATCAGCCCCAGCATTTT
cdr3_aa: CSARDPLGGRNQPQHF

clone_size: .
v_call: TRBV20-1
d_call: TRBD1
j_call: TRBJ1-5
cdr3_nt: TGCAGTGCTGGACAGGGGTCGGGTCAGCCCCAGCATTTT
cdr3_aa: CSAGQGSGQPQHF

clone_size: medium-sized
v_call: TRBV28
d_call: .
j_call: TRBJ2-5
cdr3_nt: TGTGCCAGCAGTTTATTGGAGGGCCCGACGAGTAACCAGTACTTC
cdr3_aa: CASSLLEGPTSNQYF

clone_size: many
v_call: TRBV11-2
d_call: TRBD1
j_call: TRBJ1-1
cdr3_nt: TGTGCCAGCAGCTCCTCCGACAGGGGGGGAACTGAAGCTTTCTTT
cdr3_aa: CASSSSDRGGTEAFF